This TCR beta chain was captured by sequencing in a study of blood T cell repertoires in COVID-19. Study information: COVID-19 samples, acute and convalescent, were from the United States, Italy and Spain. Nucleic acid was either cDNA or gDNA, and it came from T cells, B-cell-depleted T cells, or PBMCs.

Original analysis: Reference gene primer amplification yielded estimated nucleated cell counts. Method: immunoSEQ multiplex PCR; TCRdb's copy keeps in-frame clones and lacks some. Clone size and V and J calls were adopted from that table, with D and trimming inferred from the DNA. The data show about 17,000 clones, with approximately 90% seen just once and around 17% held by the top ten. This CDR3 contains 16 residues. With V trimmed by 6 bases and J by 2 bases, 12 bases remained unmatched. Looked up from germline, CDR1 is LNHDA and CDR2 is SQIVND (reference sequence). Sequencing input: peripheral blood. The sequence derives from a man between 50 and 59 years old with active COVID-19. The rearrangement joins TRBV19 to TRBJ2-7; 8 nucleotides align to TRBD1. The CDR3: CASRLRPQGDAYEQYF. The CDR3 DNA reads as TGTGCCAGTAGGCTACGGCCACAGGGGGACGCCTACGAGCAGTACTTC.